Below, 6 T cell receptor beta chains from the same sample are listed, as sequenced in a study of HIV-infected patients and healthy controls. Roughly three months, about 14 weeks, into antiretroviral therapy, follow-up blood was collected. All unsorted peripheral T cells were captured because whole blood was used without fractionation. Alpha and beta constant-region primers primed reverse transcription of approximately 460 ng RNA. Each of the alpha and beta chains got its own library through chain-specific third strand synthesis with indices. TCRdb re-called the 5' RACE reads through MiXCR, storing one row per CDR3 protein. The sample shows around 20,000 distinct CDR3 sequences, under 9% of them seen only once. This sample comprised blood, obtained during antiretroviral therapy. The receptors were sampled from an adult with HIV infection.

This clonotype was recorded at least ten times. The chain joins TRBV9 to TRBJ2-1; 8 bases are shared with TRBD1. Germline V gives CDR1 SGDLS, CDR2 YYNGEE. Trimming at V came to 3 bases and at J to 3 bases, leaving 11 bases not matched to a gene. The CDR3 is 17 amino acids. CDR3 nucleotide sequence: TGTGCCAGCAGCGCAGGGGGACAGGCGGCGCTCTACAATGAGCAGTTCTTC. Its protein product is CASSAGGQAALYNEQFF.

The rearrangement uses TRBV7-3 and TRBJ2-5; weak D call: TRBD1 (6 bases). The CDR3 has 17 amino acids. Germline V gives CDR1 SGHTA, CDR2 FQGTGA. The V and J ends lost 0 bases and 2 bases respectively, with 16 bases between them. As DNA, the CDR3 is TGTGCCAGCAGCTTAACGGGGGACACTTCGACGCAAGAGACCCAGTACTTC. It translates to CASSLTGDTSTQETQYF.

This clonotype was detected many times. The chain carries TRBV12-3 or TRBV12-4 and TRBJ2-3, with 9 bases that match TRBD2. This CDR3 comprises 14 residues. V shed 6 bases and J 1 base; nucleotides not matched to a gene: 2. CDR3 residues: CASSWTSGTDTQYF. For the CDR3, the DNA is TGTGCCAGCAGCTGGACTAGCGGCACAGATACGCAGTATTTT.

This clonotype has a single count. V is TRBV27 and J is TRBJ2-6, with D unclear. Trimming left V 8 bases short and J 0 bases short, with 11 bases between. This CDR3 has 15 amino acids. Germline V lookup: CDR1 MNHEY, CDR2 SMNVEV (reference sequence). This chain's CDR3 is CASGYFHSGANVLTF. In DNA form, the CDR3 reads TGTGCCAGCGGCTACTTTCACTCTGGGGCCAACGTCCTGACTTTC.

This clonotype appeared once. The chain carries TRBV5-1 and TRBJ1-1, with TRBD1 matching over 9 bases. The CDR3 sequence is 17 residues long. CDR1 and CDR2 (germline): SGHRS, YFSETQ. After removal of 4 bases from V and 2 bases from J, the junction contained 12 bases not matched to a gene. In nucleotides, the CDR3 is TGCGCCAGCAGCCCGACGGGACAGGGAGTGTTCAACACTGAAGCTTTCTTT. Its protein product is CASSPTGQGVFNTEAFF.

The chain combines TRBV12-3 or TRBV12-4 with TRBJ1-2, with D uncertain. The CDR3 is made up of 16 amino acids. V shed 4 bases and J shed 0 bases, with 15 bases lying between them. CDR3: CASSSRTGLSNYGYTF. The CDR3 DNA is TGTGCCAGCAGTTCCCGTACGGGGTTATCTAACTATGGCTACACCTTC.